These T cell receptor beta chains were read from a single sample in a study of T cell responses to AZD1222 COVID-19 vaccine. Only in-frame clones appear in the TCRdb table, and some are missing; sequencing was by immunoSEQ multiplex PCR. The sample holds 95,000 to 130,000 clones; about 92% are singletons and the top ten take approximately 3%. This sample comprised peripheral blood, obtained on day 0 of AZD1222 vaccination. These receptors were obtained from an adult in good health. Both conserved end residues are part of each CDR3.

TRBV15	TRBJ1-2	CATRPGTEGSNNYGYTF
TRBV15	TRBJ2-3	CATSRAGTSPPDTQYF
TRBV19	TRBJ1-2	CAGVSGNGYTF
TRBV18	TRBJ2-1	CASSYSREGVYEQFF
TRBV25-1	TRBJ2-7	CASSASDSYEQYF
TRBV4-2	TRBJ2-5	CASRKLGVQETQYF
TRBV5-1	TRBJ2-7	CASMLAGGPNSYEQYF
TRBV2	TRBJ2-2	CASKEGGGTGELFF
TRBV27	TRBJ1-1	CASSPDRGLEAFF
TRBV27	TRBJ1-2	CASRGTGDYGYTF
TRBV10-3	TRBJ1-1	CAITPGSNTEAFF
TRBV18	TRBJ2-5	CASSPLTEETQYF
TRBV4-2	TRBJ2-1	CASSQDRRGYNEQFF
TRBV7-6	TRBJ1-2	CASSRQGANYGYTF
TRBV15	TRBJ1-2	CATEQAGANYGYTF
TRBV10-1	TRBJ2-7	CATIPVRYEQYF
TRBV27	TRBJ2-5	CASSEQGAETQYF
TRBV29-1	TRBJ2-1	CSVLWLGLQYNEQFF
TRBV19	TRBJ2-5	CASSIVTSGRETQYF
TRBV5-4	TRBJ2-5	CASSLGRDPQETQYF
TRBV18	TRBJ2-2	CASSPRQAQNTGELFF
TRBV11-3	TRBJ2-1	CASSSGPISYNEQFF
TRBV3-1/TRBV3-2	TRBJ2-5	CASSQLGRAAETQYF
TRBV18	TRBJ1-1	CASSPGLNTEAFF
TRBV10-3	TRBJ2-1	CAIMAISGSANEQFF
TRBV11-2	TRBJ2-1	CASSMSPERGGNEQFF
TRBV9	TRBJ1-3	CASSVEEGFGNTIYF
TRBV19	TRBJ1-1	CASSIETGPAEAFF
TRBV5-5	TRBJ1-2	CASSSPWGGYTF
TRBV7-7	TRBJ2-1	CASSPTTKPPYNEQFF
TRBV27	TRBJ1-2	CASSLGLAGGSYGYTF
TRBV15	TRBJ2-4	CASGGLAGDKNIQYF
TRBV9	TRBJ2-3	CASSVTSGRIDTQYF
TRBV5-6	TRBJ1-2	CASTSDPQGSGYTF
TRBV5-6	TRBJ1-6	CASSFGQGGSPLHF
TRBV27	TRBJ2-2	CASRELADTGELFF
TRBV19	TRBJ2-5	CASSISTANQETQYF
TRBV19	TRBJ2-1	CASSIDGRAYNEQFF
TRBV6-5	TRBJ1-5	CASSLGRGGSNQPQHF
TRBV28	TRBJ2-1	CASSLRKVGAGGPGEQFF
TRBV2	TRBJ1-2	CASRSANGAIYGYTF
TRBV6-5	TRBJ2-7	CASSPTGVPQYF
TRBV2	TRBJ1-5	CASSEGFWDQPQHF
TRBV3-1/TRBV3-2	TRBJ2-3	CASSTGQSTDTQYF
TRBV9	TRBJ2-1	CASSVGISSNNEQFF
TRBV14	TRBJ2-3	CASSQFQGQDTQYF
TRBV5-1	TRBJ2-2	CASSLMASGSTGELFF
TRBV19	TRBJ1-4	CASSIGGTNEKLFF